The 11 T cell receptor beta chains reported below all come from one sample, sequenced in a study of blood T cell repertoires in COVID-19. Sequencing was performed with immunoSEQ multiplex PCR; in TCRdb, only in-frame clones are kept and a portion is missing. Among roughly 100,000 clones listed, 82% were seen once. Sequencing used peripheral blood. The receptors shown here come from a woman aged 80 or over with acute or convalescent COVID-19.

The CDR3: CASSRYPGGSANEQFF. CDR3 nucleotides: TGTGCCAGCAGCCGGTATCCCGGGGGTTCGGCCAATGAGCAGTTCTTC. The V call is TRBV4-2, the J call TRBJ2-1; the D gene is possibly TRBD2 (6 bases). Germline CDR1 and CDR2: LGHNA and YNFKEQ. The CDR3 runs 16 residues. Between the trimmed V and J ends, which lost 4 bases and 6 bases, there was a span of 19 bases.

The chain links TRBV27 to TRBJ2-2; 7 bases map to TRBD2. Germline lookup yields CDR1 MNHEY and CDR2 SMNVEV (reference sequence). J lost 0 bases, V lost 3 bases, and 10 bases had no gene match. The CDR3 contains 18 residues. The CDR3 DNA reads as TGTGCCAGCAGTTTCACAGGCGGGCTAGCGGCGAACACCGGGGAGCTGTTTTTT. This encodes CASSFTGGLAANTGELFF.

This clone occurred once. V is TRBV15 and J is TRBJ2-3, with no clear D. V was clipped by 0 bases and J by 1 base, with 8 bases between them. Germline lookup yields CDR1 LNHNV and CDR2 YYDKDF (reference sequence). There are 15 residues in the CDR3. CDR3 bases: TGTGCCACCAGCAGAGAACCTACCGGCACAGATACGCAGTATTTT. Amino acid sequence: CATSREPTGTDTQYF.

J is TRBJ1-2 and V is TRBV6-5, with 8 bases matching TRBD1. CDR1 and CDR2 from the germline V gene are MNHEY and SVGAGI. The CDR3 is 15 amino acids. V dropped 5 bases and J dropped 6; count of bases not matched to a gene: 11. The CDR3 here is CASSTRDRRNHGYTF. The CDR3 DNA reads as TGTGCCAGCAGTACCCGGGACAGGCGTAATCATGGCTACACCTTC.

V and J are TRBV19 and TRBJ2-1; 8 bases fit TRBD2. CDR1 and CDR2 (germline): LNHDA, SQIVND (reference sequence). J lost 4 bases, V lost 3 bases, and 11 bases had no gene match. The CDR3 is 17 residues long. CDR3 in DNA: TGTGCCAGTAGTATCCAATCTACTAGCGGCCCGTACAATGAGCAGTTCTTC. Its translation is CASSIQSTSGPYNEQFF.

This clone occurred once. The chain links TRBV6-2 or TRBV6-3 to TRBJ2-5, with 9 bases fitting TRBD2. CDR1 MNHEY and CDR2 SVGEGT come from the germline V gene. V trimming: 6 bases; J trimming: 5 bases; junction bases outside the gene matches: 10. CDR3 length equals 15 residues. The CDR3 DNA sequence: TGTGCCAGCAGCACCGGGACTAGCAAGTCGGAGACCCAGTACTTC. It codes for CASSTGTSKSETQYF.

The chain recombines TRBV6-5 with TRBJ1-5; 7 positions agree with TRBD1. J gave up 1 base and V 8 bases, and 5 bases lay outside the gene matches. The CDR3 consists of 14 residues. Germline V gene sequence: CDR1 MNHEY, CDR2 SVGAGI. The chain's CDR3 is CASVRGQSNQPQHF. Written as DNA, the CDR3 is TGTGCCAGCGTGAGGGGACAGAGCAATCAGCCCCAGCATTTT.

V usage is TRBV5-4 and J usage is TRBJ2-5, with 16 bases fitting TRBD2. The CDR3 is 18 residues long. J gave up 2 bases and V 0 bases, and 4 bases lay outside the gene matches. Germline CDR1 and CDR2: SGHNT and YYREEE (reference sequence). The DNA for the CDR3 is TGTGCCAGCAGCTTGGGTGGGACTAGCGGGAGGGGGCAAGAGACCCAGTACTTC. Translating gives CASSLGGTSGRGQETQYF.

This chain links TRBV20-1 with TRBJ1-2, with TRBD1 identical over 9 bases. The CDR3 contains 14 residues. The junction had 8 bases not matched to a gene; V was cut back by 3 bases and J by 6 bases. CDR1 and CDR2 (germline): DFQATT, SNEGSKA (reference sequence). CDR3 residues: CSASSWTGADGYTF. CDR3 DNA sequence: TGCAGTGCTAGTTCGTGGACAGGGGCTGATGGCTACACCTTC.

The chain combines TRBV2 with TRBJ2-7, with 7 bases aligning to TRBD1. CDR3 size: 12 residues. From germline, CDR1 is SNHLY and CDR2 FYNNEI. The junction had 6 bases not matched to a gene; V was cut back by 10 bases and J by 3 bases. The CDR3 spells CATRDSVYEQYF. As DNA, the CDR3 is TGTGCCACCCGGGACAGTGTCTACGAGCAGTACTTC.

A single count supports this clone. This chain uses TRBV5-4 with TRBJ2-5, with 8 bases aligning to TRBD2. CDR3 length equals 16 residues. Germline assignment: CDR1 SGHNT and CDR2 YYREEE (reference sequence). The trim removed 1 base at V and 1 base at J, leaving 6 bases unmatched. In nucleotides, the CDR3 is TGTGCCAGCAGCTTGATAGCGGGAATCGGCCAAGAGACCCAGTACTTC. This sequence encodes CASSLIAGIGQETQYF.